Below, 2 T cell receptor beta chains from the same sample are listed, as sequenced in a study of PD-1 blockade in mismatch repair-deficient tumors. The method was immunoSEQ multiplex PCR; TCRdb's version includes in-frame clones alone and lacks a portion of them. The repertoire holds tens of thousands of clones, with more than 80% as singletons. This material consisted of peripheral blood, taken 44 weeks after starting pembrolizumab. The receptors were sampled from an adult with mismatch repair-deficient cancer.

This chain connects TRBV18 to TRBJ2-6; D not certain. The germline V and J ends were trimmed by 2 bases and 0 bases, with 8 bases remaining between them. Germline CDR1 and CDR2: KGHSH and LQKENI. The CDR3 contains 16 residues. CDR3 DNA sequence: TGTGCCAGCTCACCATTATCCGGCTCTGGGGCCAACGTCCTGACTTTC. This encodes CASSPLSGSGANVLTF.

This clone was seen once. The V call is TRBV5-6, the J call TRBJ1-4; D perhaps matches TRBD1 (5 bases). The CDR3 sequence is 15 residues long. Trimming cost V 4 bases and J 8 bases, with 18 bases left between them. The germline gives CDR1 SGHDT, CDR2 YYEEEE. CDR3 sequence: CASSPGGGAGEKLFF. The CDR3, as DNA: TGTGCCAGCAGCCCGGGAGGAGGGGCGGGGGAAAAACTGTTTTTT.